This T cell receptor (beta chain) was captured by sequencing in a study of blood T cell repertoires in COVID-19. Methods used by the authors: Estimated nucleated cell counts came from reference gene primer amplification. Repertoires were generated with immunoSEQ multiplex PCR, while TCRdb's copy carries only in-frame clones and drops some. V, J and clone size reflect that table, while D and trimming were determined from the DNA. The sample lists tens of thousands of clones, 90% occurring once. Per the germline V gene, CDR1 is MNHNS and CDR2 is SASEGT. V was trimmed by 4 bases and J by 2 bases, leaving 16 bases between them. The CDR3 covers 16 residues.

The V and J genes are TRBV6-1 and TRBJ2-3, with D possibly TRBD2 on 7 matching bases. The sequencing input was peripheral blood. The sequence was obtained from a human donor in a cohort sampled during active COVID-19. CDR3 loop: CASSVGGGYTTDTQYF. CDR3 nucleotides: TGTGCCAGCAGTGTTGGCGGGGGCTACACCACAGATACGCAGTATTTT.